Following are 21 T cell receptor beta chains from one sample sequenced in a study of cytomegalovirus exposure and HLA in healthy donors. 60 Vbeta and 13 Jbeta primers were used in PCR. Sequencing was performed with immunoSEQ multiplex PCR; in TCRdb, only in-frame clones are kept and a portion is missing. Its table lists about 47,000 clones. Sequencing was done on a sample of PBMCs. Receptor source: a male donor in good health and CMV-seronegative.

V is TRBV4-1 and J is TRBJ2-7, with 8 bases lining up with TRBD1. Germline CDR1 and CDR2: MGHRA and YSYEKL. This CDR3 spans 15 amino acids. J gave up 5 bases and V 4 bases, and 10 bases lay outside the gene matches. CDR3 sequence: CASSPEWGQANEQYF. The DNA of the CDR3 is TGCGCCAGCAGCCCAGAGTGGGGACAGGCCAACGAGCAGTACTTC.

The chain uses TRBV11-3 and TRBJ2-3, with 14 bases aligning to TRBD2. CDR3 length equals 18 residues. The junction had 10 bases not matched to a gene; V was cut back by 5 bases and J by 3 bases. Germline loops: CDR1 SGHNT, CDR2 YENEEA. The CDR3, as DNA: TGTGCCAGCAGCCCCCAGAGGGGACTAGCGGGGGTAACAGATACGCAGTATTTT. Its translation: CASSPQRGLAGVTDTQYF.

The genes are TRBV28 and TRBJ1-2; D remains unclear. CDR1 and CDR2 from the germline V gene are MDHEN and SYDVKM. The CDR3 loop spans 13 amino acids. The V and J ends lost 9 bases and 9 bases respectively, with 20 bases between them. Here the CDR3 reads CASRDEARRSYTF. The CDR3 DNA sequence: TGTGCCAGTAGAGATGAGGCCAGAAGGAGCTACACCTTC.

The chain recombines TRBV11-2 with TRBJ1-2; D perhaps matches TRBD1 (5 bases). The germline CDR1 and CDR2 sequences are SGHAT and FQNNGV. This CDR3 has 13 residues. Trimming took 5 bases from V and 2 from J, leaving 9 bases between them. CDR3 protein: CASSQGFNYGYTF. The CDR3 DNA is TGTGCCAGCAGCCAGGGTTTCAACTATGGCTACACCTTC.

The rearrangement links TRBV19 to TRBJ1-6; TRBD1 matches 7 bases. The CDR3 is made up of 18 amino acids. Germline trimming cut 3 bases from V and 7 bases from J; bases unmatched to any gene: 15. Looked up from germline, CDR1 is LNHDA and CDR2 is SQIVND (reference sequence). The CDR3 bases are TGTGCCAGTAGTATTGGAATTGCCAGGGGGTCTTACAATTCACCCCTCCACTTT. This translates into CASSIGIARGSYNSPLHF.

This chain uses TRBV5-1 with TRBJ1-4; 10 bases agree with TRBD1. Germline V gene lookup returns CDR1 SGHRS and CDR2 YFSETQ. CDR3 length: 14 amino acids. With V trimmed by 4 bases and J by 8 bases, 5 bases remained unmatched. The CDR3: CASSLDRGREKLFF. CDR3 nucleotide sequence: TGCGCCAGCAGCCTGGACAGGGGGAGGGAAAAACTGTTTTTT.

V gene TRBV30 combines with J gene TRBJ1-1; TRBD1 agrees at 8 bases. The CDR3 loop spans 13 amino acids. V trimming: 4 bases; J trimming: 4 bases; junction bases outside the gene matches: 5. The germline CDR1 and CDR2 sequences are GTSNPN and SVGIG (reference sequence). CDR3 in DNA: TGTGCCTGGAACAACAGGGGGTCCACTGAAGCTTTCTTT. It codes for CAWNNRGSTEAFF.

This chain joins TRBV18 and TRBJ1-1; TRBD1 aligns across 8 bases. V gave up 6 bases and J gave up 0 bases; unmatched junction bases: 6. The germline CDR1 and CDR2 sequences are KGHSH and LQKENI. The CDR3 is made up of 15 amino acids. As DNA, the CDR3 is TGTGCCAGCTCGCAAACAGGGGGTTTGAACACTGAAGCTTTCTTT. Its protein is CASSQTGGLNTEAFF. The variable domain in full, completed from reference TRBV18 and TRBJ1-1, reads NAGVMQNPRHLVRRRGQEARLRCSPMKGHSHVYWYRQLPEEGLKFMVYLQKENIIDESGMPKERFSAEFPKEGPSILRIQQVVRGDSAAYFCASSQTGGLNTEAFFGQGTRLTVV.

V usage is TRBV10-3 and J usage is TRBJ2-5, with D possibly TRBD2 on 6 matching bases. The germline CDR1 and CDR2 sequences are ENHRY and SYGVKD. V lost 10 bases, J lost 4 bases, and 19 bases lay in between. The CDR3 spans 14 residues. CDR3 nucleotides: TGTGCCACCTCCTTCAATGGGGGAGGAGAGACCCAGTACTTC. This translates into CATSFNGGGETQYF.

J is TRBJ1-2 and V is TRBV6-5; tentatively, D is TRBD1 (6 bases). This CDR3 has 13 residues. Trimming removed 5 bases from V and 8 bases from J, with 15 bases in between. Germline CDR1 MNHEY, CDR2 SVGAGI. The CDR3 bases are TGTGCCAGCAGTAAACAGGGTCGTCGGGGCTACACCTTC. It translates to CASSKQGRRGYTF.

The rearrangement links TRBV7-9 to TRBJ1-6; D unclear. Between the trimmed V and J ends, which lost 1 base and 9 bases, there was a span of 16 bases. The CDR3 extends over 16 amino acids. Germline CDR1 is SEHNR and CDR2 is FQNEAQ (reference sequence). The CDR3 protein is CASSLVAGPKASPLHF. DNA for the CDR3: TGTGCCAGCAGCTTAGTAGCTGGTCCTAAGGCTTCACCCCTCCACTTT.

The chain couples TRBV5-4 to TRBJ2-7; D is unresolved. CDR3 length: 14 residues. Germline CDR1 is SGHNT and CDR2 is YYREEE (reference sequence). V lost 2 bases, J lost 2 bases, and 11 bases lay in between. CDR3 residues: CASSFAVGAYEQYF. CDR3 DNA: TGTGCCAGCAGCTTTGCGGTGGGTGCCTACGAGCAGTACTTC.

The chain uses TRBV7-8 and TRBJ2-7; 8 bases are shared with TRBD1. The V segment lost 1 base and the J segment 0 bases; nucleotides outside the gene matches: 8. The germline V gene encodes CDR1 SGHVS and CDR2 FQNEAQ. The CDR3 has 17 residues. The chain's CDR3 is CASSLEVTGTGSYEQYF. DNA of the CDR3: TGTGCCAGCAGCTTAGAAGTTACCGGGACAGGCTCCTACGAGCAGTACTTC.

The rearrangement links TRBV7-8 to TRBJ1-3; D is undetermined. This CDR3 is 17 amino acids long. Trimming took 1 base from V and 3 from J, leaving 16 bases between them. In germline, CDR1 is SGHVS, CDR2 FQNEAQ. CDR3 sequence: CASSLVALTVRGNTIYF. CDR3 in DNA: TGTGCCAGCAGCTTAGTTGCCTTAACTGTCCGTGGAAACACCATATATTTT.

V and J are TRBV30 and TRBJ1-1; 8 bases are a match to TRBD1. The V gene end was trimmed by 3 bases and the J gene end by 1 base; junction bases not matched to a gene: 7. Germline V gene data show CDR1 as GTSNPN and CDR2 as SVGIG (reference sequence). This CDR3 contains 15 residues. CDR3 bases: TGTGCCTGGAGAGGACAGGGTTACGGGAACACTGAAGCTTTCTTT. Its protein is CAWRGQGYGNTEAFF. Looking up the rest from reference TRBV30 and TRBJ1-1 gives the full variable domain: SQTIHQWPATLVQPVGSPLSLECTVEGTSNPNLYWYRQAAGRGLQLLFYSVGIGQISSEVPQNLSASRPQDRQFILSSKKLLLSDSGFYLCAWRGQGYGNTEAFFGQGTRLTVV.

The V and J genes are TRBV5-1 and TRBJ1-2, with D possibly TRBD1 on 5 matching bases. Germline values: CDR1 SGHRS, CDR2 YFSETQ. The CDR3 contains 16 residues. V was shortened by 0 bases and J by 1 base, with 13 bases between the two germline ends. In DNA form, the CDR3 reads TGCGCCAGCAGCTTGGCACAAGGGGCGTTTAACTATGGCTACACCTTC. It encodes CASSLAQGAFNYGYTF.

The rearrangement links TRBV18 to TRBJ2-2, with TRBD1 as a possible D gene (6 bases). The ends were cut back, 0 bases at V and 5 bases at J, with 7 bases in the middle. The CDR3 is made up of 14 amino acids. Germline CDR1 and CDR2: KGHSH and LQKENI. The CDR3 protein is CASSPPTGTGELFF. The CDR3 DNA sequence: TGTGCCAGCTCACCACCAACAGGGACCGGGGAGCTGTTTTTT.

This chain uses TRBV7-9 with TRBJ2-7, with 7 bases identical to TRBD1. V dropped 6 bases and J dropped 6; count of bases not matched to a gene: 5. The germline V gene encodes CDR1 SEHNR and CDR2 FQNEAQ (reference sequence). CDR3 length: 12 amino acids. The CDR3 protein is CASSQQGPEQYF. The DNA of the CDR3 is TGTGCCAGCAGTCAACAGGGGCCCGAGCAGTACTTC.

The chain uses TRBV19 and TRBJ1-4; the D gene is possibly TRBD1 (6 bases). In germline, CDR1 is LNHDA, CDR2 SQIVND (reference sequence). V lost 6 bases and J lost 2, with 16 bases in between. The CDR3 spans 16 residues. This CDR3 reads CASSSTGSRTNEKLFF. The CDR3 DNA is TGTGCCAGTAGCTCAACAGGGTCCAGGACTAATGAAAAACTGTTTTTT.

The chain joins TRBV29-1 to TRBJ1-2; D is ambiguous. Trimming removed 2 bases from V and 1 base from J, with 2 bases in between. Per the germline V gene, CDR1 is SQVTM and CDR2 is ANQGSEA. The CDR3 covers 11 residues. CDR3: CSVELNYGYTF. As DNA, the CDR3 is TGCAGCGTTGAACTTAACTATGGCTACACCTTC.

The chain employs TRBV19 and TRBJ1-1, with a weak D call TRBD1 (5 bases). V shed 6 bases and J shed 3 bases, with 17 bases lying between them. The CDR3 is 15 amino acids. Germline loops: CDR1 LNHDA, CDR2 SQIVND (reference sequence). This chain's CDR3 is CASRLDIGPDTEAFF. CDR3 in DNA: TGTGCCAGTAGGTTGGACATAGGCCCTGACACTGAAGCTTTCTTT.